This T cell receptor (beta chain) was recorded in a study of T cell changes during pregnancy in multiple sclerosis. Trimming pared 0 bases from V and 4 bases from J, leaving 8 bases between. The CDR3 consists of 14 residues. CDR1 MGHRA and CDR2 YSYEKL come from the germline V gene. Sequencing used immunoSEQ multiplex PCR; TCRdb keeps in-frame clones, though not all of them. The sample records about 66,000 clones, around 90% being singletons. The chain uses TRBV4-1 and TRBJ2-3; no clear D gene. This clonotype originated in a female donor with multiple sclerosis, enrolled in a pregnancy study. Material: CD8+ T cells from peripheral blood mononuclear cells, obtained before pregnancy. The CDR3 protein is CASSQERAPDTQYF. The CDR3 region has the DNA TGCGCCAGCAGCCAAGAGCGCGCGCCAGATACGCAGTATTTT.